This passage covers 8 T cell receptor beta chains from one sample sequenced in a study of T cells in Graves' hyperthyroidism and ophthalmopathy. Researchers took RNA transcripts and amplified the TCR beta CDR3 regions from them. When the TCR CDR3 underwent first-round RT-PCR, the HTBI primer set was used. TCRdb recomputed calls from the multiplex PCR reads with MiXCR, one row per CDR3 protein. The top ten hold over 15% of the sample, which has around 700,000 distinct CDR3 sequences, about 17% seen once. The sequenced material came from blood. The receptors derive from a woman between 50 and 59 years old with Graves' hyperthyroidism that later progressed to Graves' ophthalmopathy.

The J gene is TRBJ2-3, the V gene TRBV7-3, with 7 bases fitting TRBD2. The CDR3 length is 18 residues. The germline gives CDR1 SGHTA, CDR2 FQGTGA. V trimming: 2 bases; J trimming: 4 bases; junction bases outside the gene matches: 15. CDR3 in DNA: TGTGCCAGCAGCTTATCGCGGGTTGGCGGGGGAAGCTCAGATACGCAGTATTTT. Protein: CASSLSRVGGGSSDTQYF.

The chain is built from TRBV7-6 and TRBJ1-1, with D uncertain. This CDR3 spans 13 amino acids. Trimming removed 5 bases from V and 6 bases from J, with 13 bases in between. CDR1 and CDR2 from the germline V gene are SGHVS and FNYEAQ. The CDR3 sequence is CASSPREVSEAFF. CDR3 nucleotide sequence: TGTGCCAGCAGCCCGCGGGAGGTTTCTGAAGCTTTCTTT.

The rearrangement joins TRBV6-2 or TRBV6-3 to TRBJ1-5; 10 nucleotides match TRBD1. Germline lookup yields CDR1 MNHEY and CDR2 SVGEGT. The CDR3 runs 16 residues. J lost 7 bases, V lost 6 bases, and 12 bases had no gene match. CDR3 nucleotides: TGTGCCAGCAGCCCCGGGACAGGGGATTTTGACCAGCCCCAGCATTTT. It encodes CASSPGTGDFDQPQHF.

This chain joins TRBV29-1 and TRBJ1-1; D perhaps matches TRBD1 (5 bases). This CDR3 contains 14 residues. V lost 4 bases, J lost 0 bases, and 12 bases lay in between. Germline assignment: CDR1 SQVTM and CDR2 ANQGSEA. CDR3 residues: CSVGFEGLNTEAFF. The CDR3 nucleotides are TGCAGCGTTGGTTTTGAGGGGTTGAACACTGAAGCTTTCTTT.

This clonotype was picked up a small number of times. A read error may explain this, as a much larger clone is one base away. J is TRBJ1-6 and V is TRBV2; D is perhaps TRBD1 (5 bases). The CDR3 is 13 residues long. The germline V gene encodes CDR1 SNHLY and CDR2 FYNNEI. The germline V and J ends were trimmed by 6 bases and 6 bases, with 9 bases remaining between them. This CDR3 reads CASRARVNSPLHF. The CDR3 DNA reads as TGTGCCAGCAGAGCCAGGGTTAATTCACCCCTCCACTTT.

This clonotype occurred many times. The gene calls are TRBV2 and TRBJ1-1; 7 bases agree with TRBD1. This CDR3 is built from 14 residues. Trimming removed 6 bases from V and 2 bases from J; junction bases left unmatched: 6. Germline lookup yields CDR1 SNHLY and CDR2 FYNNEI. The CDR3 DNA reads as TGTGCCAGCAGACCGGGACAGCCAAACACTGAAGCTTTCTTT. Its protein product is CASRPGQPNTEAFF.

V and J are TRBV6-1 and TRBJ2-1, with 8 bases matching TRBD2. From germline, CDR1 is MNHNS and CDR2 SASEGT. The CDR3 is made up of 15 amino acids. V was clipped by 6 bases and J by 0 bases; unmatched bases: 4. CDR3 protein: CASSERGSSYNEQFF. CDR3 DNA: TGTGCCAGCAGCGAGCGGGGGAGCTCCTACAATGAGCAGTTCTTC.

In this sample, this clonotype turned up many times. V gene TRBV7-2 combines with J gene TRBJ2-3, with TRBD2 matching over 12 bases. The CDR3 sequence is 18 residues long. The V gene's germline CDR1 is SGHTA and CDR2 FQGNSA. Trimming took 5 bases from V and 5 from J; bases not matched to a gene: 14. The DNA for the CDR3 is TGTGCCAGCAGCGCTTCCAGGTCTACTAGCGGGGGGAGAGATACGCAGTATTTT. As protein: CASSASRSTSGGRDTQYF.